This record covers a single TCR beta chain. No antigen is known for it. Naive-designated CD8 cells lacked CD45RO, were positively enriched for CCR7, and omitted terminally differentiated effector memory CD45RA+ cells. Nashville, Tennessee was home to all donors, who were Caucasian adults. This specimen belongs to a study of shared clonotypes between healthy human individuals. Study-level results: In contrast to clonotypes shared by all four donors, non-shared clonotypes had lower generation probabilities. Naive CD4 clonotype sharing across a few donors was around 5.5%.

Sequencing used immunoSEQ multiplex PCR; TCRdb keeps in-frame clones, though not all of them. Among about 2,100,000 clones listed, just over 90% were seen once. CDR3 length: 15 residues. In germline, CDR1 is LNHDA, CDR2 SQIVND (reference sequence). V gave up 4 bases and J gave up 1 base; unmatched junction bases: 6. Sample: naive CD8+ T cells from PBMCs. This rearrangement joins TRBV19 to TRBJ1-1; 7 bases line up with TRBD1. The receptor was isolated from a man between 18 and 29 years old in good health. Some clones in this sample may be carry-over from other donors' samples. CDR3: CASSTGGTENTEAFF. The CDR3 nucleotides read TGTGCCAGTAGTACCGGCGGGACAGAGAACACTGAAGCTTTCTTT.